This T cell receptor (beta chain) was found in a study of graft-versus-host responses after intestinal transplantation (dated by TCRdb to the early 2020s). The study in broad terms: The transplants that recipients got were multivisceral, liver-intestinal, or isolated intestinal. Rather than being sequenced by the commercial service, samples from a few later patients were sequenced in-house on an Illumina MiSeq and processed with MiXCR. Every recipient was given anti-thymocyte globulin induction, then maintenance tacrolimus and steroids for two to three years. Donor T cell macrochimerism was defined as a peak of at least 4% donor T cells among recipient peripheral blood mononuclear cells. Bulk TCR-beta CDR3 sequencing was used to track graft-versus-host and host-versus-graft alloreactive T cell clones in the graft, circulation and bone marrow after intestinal transplantation. The cohort enrolled about two dozen intestinal transplant recipients, one of whom was a retransplant, and 3 patients without pretransplant specimens were excluded. Alloreactive clones were identified by sequencing pre-transplant mixed lymphocyte reaction products and comparing these products with unstimulated pre-transplant donor and recipient T cells.

General conclusions and limits of the study: Early after transplant, peak levels of circulating GvH clones were found to be associated with declines in HvG clones. In the allografts of patients with donor T cell macrochimerism, GvH to HvG T cell clonal ratios were high. GvH clones were detected in recipient bone marrow, and some of these GvH clones were observed earlier in ileal mucosa or blood, consistent with an intestinal mucosal origin. The conclusions were limited by the relatively low number and heterogeneity of the intestinal transplant patients.

Inclusive of the bounding cysteine and phenylalanine, the CDR3 is 11 residues long. Only CDR3 DNA remains: 33 bases, in frame from the first base. Taken from the germline V gene (reference sequence), the CDR1 and CDR2 loops are SEHNR and FQNEAQ. V is cut by 5 bases and J by 5 bases, and the space between the germline ends is 7 bases. Reading the label with the study, this specimen's time point is: cells obtained before transplantation from donor or recipient. Mixed lymphocyte reactions plated approximately 200,000 CFSE-labeled pre-transplant responders with approximately 200,000 irradiated violet-dye-labeled stimulators and were cultured for six to seven days. Proliferating CD3+CD4+CFSE-low and CD3+CD8+CFSE-low responder cells were FACS-sorted on a BD Influx sorter after the mixed lymphocyte reaction. As to this clone: Within one base of it there is no much larger clone, and no base qualities were kept.

Library method: the immunoSEQ multiplex PCR assay. For most patients, genomic DNA was isolated with the Qiagen DNeasy Blood and Tissue Kit and shipped frozen to Adaptive Biotechnologies for TCR sequencing. Adaptive Biotechnologies carried out high-throughput TCR-beta CDR3 sequencing of genomic DNA for most patients. Concerning the study's data processing: TCR sequencing data were retrieved from Adaptive's ImmunoSEQ software for roughly 20 patients, whereas a few other patients were processed with MiXCR and VDJtools. To correct CD4 versus CD8 sorting errors, any sequence found in both subsets at a frequency ratio below 5:1 was removed. CDR3 nucleotide sequences shared between donor and recipient were removed because their origin could not be assigned. To count as alloreactive, a clone needed at least 2-fold expansion over unstimulated cells and a minimum CFSE-low frequency of 0.002% (template counts) or 0.001% (read counts). Clones detected in sequenced pre-transplant spleen, lymph node, or MLR CFSE-low populations of the donor or recipient were defined as mappable. The cumulative frequency of alloreactive clones was calculated as a percentage of all sequences, weighted by copy number. This is the immuneACCESS table as TCRdb keeps it, with only in-frame sequences that have V and J called. A part of the clones is gone; compared with another copy, unresolved V genes explain less than half, and the rest is unexplained. Clone size and the V and J calls come from that table; the DNA yielded D and trimming. Here the sample has around 21,000 clones; roughly a third occur a single time. The top ten clones comprise more than 1.5% of the sample.

This clonotype was obtained from a human patient who was an organ donor for intestinal transplantation. This chain is built from TRBV7-9 and TRBJ2-7, with the D gene not confidently named. This sample comprised alloreactive CD4+ T cells from a mixed lymphocyte reaction culture, obtained before transplantation. In light of the paper, this sample's cell subset or site label describes: CFSE-low proliferating T cells sorted from approximately 6-day pre-transplant mixed lymphocyte reaction (GvH or HvG direction). The DNA sequence follows: TGTGCCAGCAGCCCCGATCACGAGCAGTACTTC. This sequence encodes CASSPDHEQYF.